Listed below are T cell receptor beta chains from one sample, sequenced in a study of T cell changes during pregnancy in multiple sclerosis. Sequenced by immunoSEQ multiplex PCR; TCRdb stores in-frame clones only, minus some. The sample has roughly 110,000 clones, roughly 90% seen once; the top ten hold 1.5%. The sample in question was peripheral blood, obtained in the third trimester of pregnancy. These TCRs come from a female donor with multiple sclerosis, enrolled in a pregnancy study. The CDR3 runs from the conserved cysteine through the conserved F or W. Size is omitted from some rows. Given values are once, few, many or a class for expanded clones.

abundance	v_gene	j_gene	CDR3aa
NA	TRBV4-1	TRBJ2-7	CASSQVPTSGAYEQYF
once	TRBV28	TRBJ2-7	CASSLGLAGEQYF
NA	TRBV30	TRBJ1-3	CAWTRLQGGNTIYF
NA	TRBV2	TRBJ1-2	CASRRGREGWGYTF
NA	TRBV7-2	TRBJ1-1	CASTKGGQGRLNTEAFF
NA	TRBV4-2	TRBJ2-2	CASSQGQNTGELFF
NA	TRBV6-1	TRBJ1-5	CASTDGQANQPQHF
NA	TRBV7-9	TRBJ2-7	CASSSRTSGTYEQYF
NA	TRBV4-1	TRBJ2-1	CASSLRKDGGAHNEQFF
NA	TRBV2	TRBJ2-5	CASSGQRGPQETQYF
few	TRBV7-9	TRBJ1-1	CASSFPQGTANTEAFF
NA	TRBV7-9	TRBJ1-1	CASRGETGPTNTEAFF
few	TRBV5-1	TRBJ1-2	CASSRTTGGGYGYTF
NA	TRBV28	TRBJ1-2	CASSLRGTGGGYGYTF
NA	TRBV5-8	TRBJ2-1	CASSLTGSSYNEQFF
NA	TRBV7-2	TRBJ2-7	CASSLVLAGGRRNEQYF
NA	TRBV4-2	TRBJ2-7	CASSQLPTYEQYF
once	TRBV27	TRBJ2-1	CASRQRGPGQVRGNEQFF
NA	TRBV28	TRBJ1-2	CASSSLLDRGYGYTF
NA	TRBV4-1	TRBJ1-3	CASSQDQRPGNTIYF
NA	TRBV6-1	TRBJ2-7	CASSHLPGGREQYF
NA	TRBV27	TRBJ2-3	CASSLSTRGVSTDTQYF
NA	TRBV19	TRBJ2-7	CASSRREGTGLGEQYF
once	TRBV5-4	TRBJ2-2	CASSLPGLAAGELFF
NA	TRBV15	TRBJ2-5	CATSSWTGGMETQYF
NA	TRBV30	TRBJ1-2	CACFGQGINYGYTF
NA	TRBV7-8	TRBJ2-7	CASSPPRGEQYF
NA	TRBV10-1	TRBJ1-5	CASSEWKDWPQHF
NA	TRBV7-3	TRBJ2-3	CASSWSGGGTDTQYF
once	TRBV2	TRBJ2-7	CASSGSRDRAYEQYF
NA	TRBV6-1	TRBJ1-1	CASSDRSRPRGGGTEAFF
once	TRBV11-3	TRBJ2-5	CASSLGAGETQYF
NA	TRBV21-1	TRBJ2-7	CASSKPRAALMYEQYF
NA	TRBV18	TRBJ2-7	CASSPRLDYQAYEQYF
NA	TRBV6-1	TRBJ1-3	CASSAFAGQGPGNTIYF
NA	TRBV5-4	TRBJ2-2	CASSRTAGELFF
few	TRBV5-1	TRBJ2-2	CASSLGGGFTNTGELFF
NA	TRBV5-4	TRBJ2-1	CASSSGLADSYNEQFF
NA	TRBV5-1	TRBJ2-7	CASSFLDRLQPYEQYF
NA	TRBV19	TRBJ1-5	CASTIGETHQPQHF
NA	TRBV7-3	TRBJ1-1	CASSLGTQAFF
NA	TRBV19	TRBJ2-7	CASSTTSGSYEQYF
NA	TRBV7-9	TRBJ2-2	CASSFSTISGRAGGELFF
NA	TRBV5-6	TRBJ2-5	CASSSSGEETQYF
NA	TRBV5-6	TRBJ1-1	CASSWDRVNTEAFF